The 10 T cell receptor beta chains in this list originate from one sample, sequenced in a study of shared clonotypes between healthy human individuals. Using immunoSEQ multiplex PCR, the repertoire was profiled, and TCRdb retains in-frame clones only, with some absent. The sample carries about 460,000 clones, 77% recorded once. The specimen was PBMCs. Receptors originate from a woman between 40 and 55 years old in good health. Some clones in this sample may be carry-over from other donors' samples.

In DNA form, the CDR3 reads TGCGCCAGCAGCCCTGGGACTAACACCTACGAGCAGTACTTC. This translates into CASSPGTNTYEQYF. This rearrangement joins TRBV5-1 to TRBJ2-7; TRBD2 matches at 7 bases. The CDR3 sequence is 14 residues long. V was clipped by 4 bases and J by 2 bases; unmatched bases: 6. Germline CDR1 and CDR2: SGHRS and YFSETQ.

The chain recombines TRBV7-3 with TRBJ1-1; 7 nucleotides match TRBD1. The CDR3 is 16 residues long. Germline V gene sequence: CDR1 SGHTA, CDR2 FQGTGA. V was clipped by 4 bases and J by 1 base; unmatched bases: 9. The CDR3 region is CASSSRPGTANTEAFF. DNA for the CDR3: TGTGCCAGCAGCTCCCGACCCGGGACAGCGAACACTGAAGCTTTCTTT.

The CDR3 protein is CAWSERGNQPQHF. CDR3 bases: TGTGCCTGGAGTGAGAGAGGGAATCAGCCCCAGCATTTT. The chain is built from TRBV30 and TRBJ1-5; no reliable D call. The CDR3 runs to 13 residues. Trimming left V 1 base short and J 4 bases short, with 8 bases between. CDR1 is GTSNPN and CDR2 is SVGIG in the germline V gene (reference sequence).

This clone came up a few times. The chain employs TRBV4-1 and TRBJ2-1; D perhaps matches TRBD2 (7 bases). Between the trimmed V and J ends, which lost 1 base and 4 bases, there was a span of 11 bases. CDR3 size: 15 residues. CDR1 is MGHRA, CDR2 YSYEKL, per germline. The chain's CDR3 is CASSQGGGGYNEQFF. The CDR3 nucleotides are TGCGCCAGCAGCCAAGGGGGAGGGGGATACAATGAGCAGTTCTTC.

CDR3 sequence reads: CASSRMPGIQAYTF. CDR3 nucleotides: TGTGCCAGCAGCCGTATGCCCGGCATCCAAGCCTACACCTTC. The V gene is TRBV7-3, the J gene TRBJ1-2; D unclear. V lost 5 bases and J lost 10, with 20 bases in between. Looked up from germline, CDR1 is SGHTA and CDR2 is FQGTGA. The CDR3 consists of 14 residues.

This clone was seen more than once but under ten times. The chain links TRBV28 to TRBJ2-5; D gene ambiguous. The DNA end lines up better with TRBJ2-7; the J call may be wrong. CDR3 length: 12 amino acids. Germline V CDR1 and CDR2: MDHEN, SYDVKM. CDR3 in amino acids: CASSSVYYEQYF. In DNA, the CDR3 is TGTGCCAGCAGTTCGGTGTACTACGAGCAGTACTTC.

Worth noting for this clone: A much bigger clone sits one base away, suggesting this may be a read error. The sample carries other DNA sequences with the same CDR3. V is TRBV10-2 and J is TRBJ2-1; D could derive from TRBD1 or TRBD2 (5 bases each). CDR1 WSHSY and CDR2 SAAADI come from the germline V gene. The length of the CDR3 is 13 residues. The CDR3 bases are TGCGCCAGCAGACGGGACGTTTACAATGAACAGTTCTTC. Protein: CASRRDVYNEQFF.

The chain combines TRBV6-1 with TRBJ1-1; D might be TRBD1 (6 bases). V dropped 4 bases and J dropped 4 bases, with 10 bases sitting between them. This CDR3 region has 13 residues. The V gene's germline CDR1 is MNHNS and CDR2 SASEGT. Here the CDR3 DNA reads TGTGCCAGCAGTGTAGGGGGTGGCACTGAAGCTTTCTTT. Its translation is CASSVGGGTEAFF.

This rearrangement joins TRBV28 to TRBJ2-7, with D unresolved. This CDR3 contains 11 residues. Germline V gene sequence: CDR1 MDHEN, CDR2 SYDVKM. The V and J ends lost 6 bases and 7 bases respectively, with 10 bases between them. CDR3 protein: CASRVAREQYF. The CDR3 DNA follows: TGTGCCAGCAGAGTAGCAAGGGAGCAGTACTTC.

In this sample, this clone turned up once. Since a far larger clone is one base different, this is likely a read error. CDR3 sequence (DNA): TGTGCCAGCAGCCGTGGCAGGGGGACCGTCGGCTGCACCTTC. This gives the protein CASSRGRGTVGCTF. The gene calls are TRBV6-5 and TRBJ1-2; 7 bases match TRBD1. The CDR3 totals 14 residues. Germline CDR1 and CDR2: MNHEY and SVGAGI.